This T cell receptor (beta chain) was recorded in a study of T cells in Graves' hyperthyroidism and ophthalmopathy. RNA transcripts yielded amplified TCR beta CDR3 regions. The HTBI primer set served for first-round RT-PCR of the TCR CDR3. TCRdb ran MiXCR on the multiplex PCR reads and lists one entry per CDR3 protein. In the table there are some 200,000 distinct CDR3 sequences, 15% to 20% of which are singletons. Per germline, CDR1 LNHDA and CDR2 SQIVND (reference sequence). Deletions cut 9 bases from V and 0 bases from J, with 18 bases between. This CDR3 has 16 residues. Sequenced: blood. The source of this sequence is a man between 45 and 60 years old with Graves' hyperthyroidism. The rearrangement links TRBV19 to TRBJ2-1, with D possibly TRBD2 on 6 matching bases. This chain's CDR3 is CASRRGRGSSYNEQFF. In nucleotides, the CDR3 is TGTGCCAGCAGAAGAGGTCGGGGGAGCTCCTACAATGAGCAGTTCTTC.